This entry lists 17 T cell receptor beta chains sequenced from one sample in a study of T cells in women clearing cervical HPV infection. This table comes from immunoSEQ multiplex PCR, and its TCRdb copy is limited to in-frame clones, with some not included. The record lists about 14,000 clones, of which the ten most abundant hold about 8%. Sample: blood buffy coat. The receptors here all came from a woman between 18 and 69 years old with a cervical HPV16 infection that either progressed to CIN3+ or cleared (not recorded which).

The CDR3 is CASSLGASGRQETQYF. The covered CDR3 bases are TGTGCCAGCAGCTTAGGTGCTAGCGGGCGACAAGAGACG. The genes are TRBV7-8 and TRBJ2-3, with TRBD2 identical over 8 bases. The CDR3 extends 3 residues past the end of the read, so its final part is completed from the germline J gene. This CDR3 is 16 amino acids long. Looked up from germline, CDR1 is SGHVS and CDR2 is FQNEAQ.

Remarks on this clone: The CDR3 end is not reached by the read, which stops 3 residues before it; the germline J gene fills it in. This rearrangement joins TRBV5-1 to TRBJ2-1; a weak D match, TRBD2 (5 bases). Trimming shortened V by 0 bases and J by 4 bases, and 8 bases separated the two germline ends. Germline CDR1 is SGHRS and CDR2 is YFSETQ. The length of the CDR3 is 14 residues. CDR3 protein: CASSLGGLYNEQFF. The sequenced part of the CDR3 DNA is TGCGCCAGCAGCTTGGGCGGACTTTACAATGAG.

Regarding this clone: The CDR3 end is not reached by the read, which stops 3 residues before it; the germline J gene fills it in. The chain combines TRBV10-2 with TRBJ2-3, with 10 nucleotides matching TRBD2. This CDR3 is built from 15 residues. V shed 6 bases and J 4 bases; nucleotides not matched to a gene: 7. The V gene's germline CDR1 is WSHSY and CDR2 SAAADI. The DNA read from the CDR3 is TGCGCCAGCAGGATTAGCGGGGGGCCCTCAGATACG. Protein: CASRISGGPSDT. The whole CDR3 sequence reads CASRISGGPSDTQYF.

Of note for this clone: The read is 3 residues too short to cover the CDR3 end, so that end is filled in from the germline J gene. V usage is TRBV4-2 and J usage is TRBJ2-5, with D possibly TRBD2 on 5 matching bases. CDR1 is LGHNA, CDR2 YNFKEQ, per germline. The CDR3 covers 14 residues. Deletions cut 0 bases from V and 4 bases from J, with 9 bases between. CDR3 DNA (partial): TGTGCCAGCAGCCAAGATAGGGCGGGAGAGACC. Amino acids: CASSQDRAGET. The whole CDR3 sequence is CASSQDRAGETQYF.

Note on this clone: Read coverage stops 3 residues before the CDR3 terminus; the germline J gene supplies the remainder. This rearrangement joins TRBV2 to TRBJ1-2; 10 bases are shared with TRBD1. This CDR3 is built from 14 residues. Per germline, CDR1 SNHLY and CDR2 FYNNEI. The CDR3 spells CASSYDRGPYDYTF. The covered CDR3 bases are TGTGCCAGCAGCTACGACAGGGGGCCCTACGAC.

A word on this clone: The missing CDR3 end, 3 residues past where the read stops, is filled in from the germline J gene. This chain joins TRBV7-9 and TRBJ2-3; the D gene is possibly TRBD1 (5 bases). Germline-derived CDR1 and CDR2 are SEHNR and FQNEAQ (reference sequence). The CDR3 consists of 14 residues. CDR3 in amino acids: CASSLRGVQETQYF. The covered CDR3 bases are TGTGCCAGCAGCTTAAGGGGCGTTCAAGAGACG.

Of note for this clone: The CDR3 end falls 3 residues outside the read, so it is completed with the germline J gene. The chain links TRBV18 to TRBJ2-2; 7 bases match TRBD1. Germline assignment: CDR1 KGHSH and CDR2 LQKENI. The CDR3 runs 16 residues. The CDR3 sequence is CASSHTWTEGAEKLFF. CDR3 DNA, as far as it was read: TGTGCCAGCTCACATACTTGGACAGAGGGGGCTGAAAAG.

As regards this clone: The read gets to within 3 residues of the CDR3 end, and the germline J gene fills in the rest. The chain recombines TRBV4-1 with TRBJ1-4; D is possibly TRBD1 (6 bases). The germline gives CDR1 MGHRA, CDR2 YSYEKL. The CDR3 spans 17 residues. With 2 bases removed from V and 8 bases from J, the gap between germline ends came to 21 bases. CDR3 bases read: TGCGCCAGCAGCCAATCCTCGACCTACAGGGTCTGGGAAAAA. It translates to CASSQSSTYRVWEK. The whole CDR3 protein reads CASSQSSTYRVWEKLFF.

As regards this clone: The read ends 3 residues before the CDR3 terminus; that terminus is restored from the germline J gene. The rearrangement joins TRBV5-6 to TRBJ1-3; D remains unclear. CDR3 length equals 14 residues. V lost 2 bases and J lost 0, with 6 bases in between. The germline CDR1 and CDR2 sequences are SGHDT and YYEEEE. The CDR3 bases that were read are TGTGCCAGCAGCTTTCAATCCTCTGGAAACACC. Translating it yields CASSFQSSGNT. The whole CDR3 reads CASSFQSSGNTIYF.

Comments on this clone: The read finishes 3 residues shy of the CDR3 end, and the germline J gene is used to complete it. The J gene is TRBJ2-1, the V gene TRBV5-1; a weak D match, TRBD1 (5 bases). The germline V and J ends were trimmed by 0 bases and 0 bases, with 13 bases remaining between them. This CDR3 region has 17 residues. Germline V gene lookup returns CDR1 SGHRS and CDR2 YFSETQ. The sequenced part of the CDR3 DNA is TGCGCCAGCAGCTTGGTCCCAGGGCCGAGCTCCTACAATGAG. Amino acids: CASSLVPGPSSYNE. The full CDR3 protein is CASSLVPGPSSYNEQFF.

Turning to this clone: Read sequence stops 3 residues before the CDR3 end, and the germline J gene provides the missing end. The V gene is TRBV18, the J gene TRBJ1-2; D unclear. CDR3 length: 15 amino acids. CDR1 KGHSH and CDR2 LQKENI come from the germline V gene. The covered CDR3 bases are TGTGCCAGCTCACCGTCGGGGAGGGAGACTGGCGAC. Protein sequence: CASSPSGRETGD. The entire CDR3 protein is CASSPSGRETGDYTF. Full variable domain (remainder filled in from reference TRBV18 and TRBJ1-2): NAGVMQNPRHLVRRRGQEARLRCSPMKGHSHVYWYRQLPEEGLKFMVYLQKENIIDESGMPKERFSAEFPKEGPSILRIQQVVRGDSAAYFCASSPSGRETGDYTFGSGTRLTVV.

Regarding this clone: The read stops 3 residues short of the end of the CDR3; the missing end is completed from the germline J gene. The chain is built from TRBV5-1 and TRBJ1-4, with 7 bases aligning to TRBD1. The CDR3 runs to 15 residues. Per the germline V gene, CDR1 is SGHRS and CDR2 is YFSETQ. Trimming took 3 bases from V and 1 from J; bases not matched to a gene: 3. The CDR3 sequence: CASSSRQGTNEKLFF. The DNA read from the CDR3 is TGCGCCAGCAGCTCACGACAGGGAACTAATGAAAAA.

Comments on this clone: The CDR3 is cut off 3 residues early in the read; its end comes from the germline J gene. The genes are TRBV20-1 and TRBJ2-7, with 10 nucleotides matching TRBD1. The germline V gene has CDR1 DFQATT and CDR2 SNEGSKA (reference sequence). CDR3 length equals 14 residues. V dropped 5 bases and J dropped 5; count of bases not matched to a gene: 9. Here the CDR3 reads CSAGLTGGRDEQYF. CDR3 DNA (partial): TGCAGTGCTGGACTGACAGGGGGCCGCGACGAG.

With regard to this clone: The CDR3 extends 3 residues past the end of the read, so its final part is completed from the germline J gene. The chain employs TRBV6-2 or TRBV6-3 and TRBJ2-7; no firm D call. Germline loops: CDR1 MNHEY, CDR2 SVGEGT. V lost 6 bases to trimming and J lost 1 base, with 7 bases between them. The CDR3 loop spans 12 amino acids. CDR3 sequence: CASREASYEQYF. CDR3 DNA (partial): TGTGCCAGCAGAGAGGCTTCCTACGAG.

Comments on this clone: The CDR3 end falls 3 residues outside the read, so it is completed with the germline J gene. The chain couples TRBV13 to TRBJ2-7; TRBD2 matches at 13 bases. The CDR3 contains 14 residues. Germline CDR1 reads PRHDT; CDR2 reads FYEKMQ (reference sequence). After removal of 3 bases from V and 5 bases from J, the junction contained 1 base not matched to a gene. The part of the CDR3 DNA that was read is TGTGCCAGCAGCTTGGGACTAGCGGGACACGAG. It specifies CASSLGLAGHE. The full CDR3 sequence reads CASSLGLAGHEQYF.

Notes on this clone: From the germline J gene comes the end of the CDR3, since the read stops 3 residues before it. The rearrangement uses TRBV27 and TRBJ1-2; D not resolved. The CDR3 has 13 amino acids. Germline-derived CDR1 and CDR2 are MNHEY and SMNVEV (reference sequence). The germline V and J ends were trimmed by 5 bases and 5 bases, with 12 bases remaining between them. CDR3 loop: CASSLEGRYGYTF. Incomplete CDR3 DNA: TGTGCCAGCAGTCTGGAGGGCCGGTATGGC.

Worth noting for this clone: The sequenced fragment ends 3 residues before the CDR3 boundary, so the rest is inferred from the germline J gene. The rearrangement uses TRBV6-2 or TRBV6-3 and TRBJ2-3, with TRBD2 as a possible D gene (6 bases). Germline CDR1 is MNHEY and CDR2 is SVGEGT. The CDR3 has 15 amino acids. The CDR3 here is CATSNPAGFQETQYF. CDR3 DNA (partial): TGTGCCACTAGCAACCCGGCGGGATTCCAAGAGACG.